This TCR beta chain was profiled in a study of blood T cell repertoires in COVID-19. Study details: The United States, Italy and Spain supplied acute and convalescent COVID-19 samples.

Germline V gene lookup returns CDR1 GTSNPN and CDR2 SVGIG (reference sequence). The V end lost 8 bases, the J end lost 6 bases, and 17 bases lay between the germline ends. The CDR3 extends over 13 amino acids. Measured with immunoSEQ multiplex PCR; TCRdb has only the in-frame clones, and not every one. This table has 200,000 to 250,000 clones, almost 90% appearing once. The TCR was taken from a man younger than 30 with active or convalescent COVID-19. The V gene is TRBV30, the J gene TRBJ1-5, with D tentatively TRBD1 (5 bases). Sequencing was performed on peripheral blood. CDR3 in amino acids: CAAGVAGGQPQHF. The DNA for the CDR3 is TGTGCCGCCGGGGTAGCCGGGGGTCAGCCCCAGCATTTT.